There are many counts of the clone carrying this T cell receptor (beta chain). What it binds is not known. Each CDR3 protein is one row after TCRdb ran MiXCR on the RT-PCR reads. The table shows over 400,000 distinct CDR3 sequences, with approximately 11% occurring only once. This sample was taken from a study of response to subunit inactivated influenza vaccine. Study observations and caveats: Seasonal influenza vaccination, on each occasion, was suggested by the authors to recruit few new T cells.

V was clipped by 6 bases and J by 8 bases; unmatched bases: 9. CDR3 length equals 14 residues. This TCR derives from a man in his forties or fifties who received an inactivated influenza vaccine. Here the sequenced sample was PBMCs from blood, taken roughly 46 days after vaccination. This sequence joins TRBV12-3 or TRBV12-4 and TRBJ2-1; 8 bases map to TRBD1. The chain's CDR3 is CASRRQGSRDEQFF. The DNA for the CDR3 is TGTGCCAGCAGGAGACAGGGGTCAAGGGATGAGCAGTTCTTC.